The clone carrying this T cell receptor (beta chain) appeared many times. What it binds is unknown. These data come from a study of molecular identifiers for immune sequencing clone quantification. The germline CDR1 and CDR2 sequences are SQVTM and ANQGSEA. This CDR3 region has 14 residues. Trimming removed 5 bases from V and 5 bases from J; junction bases left unmatched: 7. Broader study findings: Jurkat TCR RNA from one cell was spiked into some 1 million naive cells, and it was reportedly detectable there. The share of molecules held by clones above 20 RNA copies was over 97% in effector cells and under 1% in naive cells.

TCRdb itself ran the PCR reads through MiXCR, one entry per CDR3 protein. The sample lists approximately 35,000 distinct CDR3 sequences; about a fifth were seen once. This chain joins TRBV29-1 and TRBJ2-1; 9 bases are shared with TRBD2. This receptor was identified in a human donor in good health. Some libraries in this study had Jurkat cell RNA spiked in. Sequencing was carried out using naive CD8+ T cells from blood, with Jurkat cell RNA spiked in. The sample's subset: FACS-sorted CD8+CD4-CCR7+CD45RA+ naive T cells. CDR3 in amino acids: CSVSLAGVHNEQFF. CDR3 nucleotides: TGCAGCGTTAGTTTAGCGGGAGTCCACAATGAGCAGTTCTTC.